Following are 31 T cell receptor beta chains from one sample sequenced in a study of blood T cell repertoires in COVID-19. The repertoire was sequenced with immunoSEQ multiplex PCR; TCRdb's copy has only in-frame clones and lacks some. The sample yields roughly 300,000 clones, 87% seen once. The source material was PBMCs or T cells enriched from blood (not recorded which). These receptors were collected from a woman in her 30s who had recovered from COVID-19.

V and J are TRBV9 and TRBJ1-5; 9 nucleotides match TRBD1. The J segment lost 7 bases and the V segment lost 3 bases, leaving 5 bases of the junction unmatched. CDR3 size: 14 residues. Germline V gives CDR1 SGDLS, CDR2 YYNGEE. The CDR3 sequence: CASSAGTGNQPQHF. In nucleotides, the CDR3 is TGTGCCAGCAGCGCAGGGACAGGGAACCAGCCCCAGCATTTT.

The chain is built from TRBV6-5 and TRBJ2-3; perhaps TRBD2 as D (5 bases). This CDR3 is 13 amino acids long. V was clipped by 6 bases and J by 3 bases, with 10 bases between them. CDR1 MNHEY and CDR2 SVGAGI come from the germline V gene. The CDR3, as DNA: TGTGCCAGCAGCCCACCGGGGACAGATACGCAGTATTTT. Encoded protein: CASSPPGTDTQYF.

This clone appeared a single time. This chain links TRBV2 with TRBJ1-5; D is perhaps TRBD1 (5 bases). Germline CDR1 reads SNHLY; CDR2 reads FYNNEI. The CDR3 spans 14 residues. The ends were cut back, 2 bases at V and 0 bases at J, with 5 bases in the middle. CDR3 residues: CASSEQGSNQPQHF. As DNA, the CDR3 is TGTGCCAGCAGTGAACAGGGTAGCAATCAGCCCCAGCATTTT.

V and J are TRBV4-3 and TRBJ1-2; TRBD1 might be the D (5 bases). This CDR3 region has 14 residues. Germline V CDR1 and CDR2: LGHNA, YSLEER. V was trimmed by 0 bases and J by 4 bases, leaving 9 bases between them. This CDR3 reads CASSQEEGTYGYTF. The CDR3 DNA reads TGCGCCAGCAGCCAAGAGGAGGGGACCTATGGCTACACCTTC.

The chain recombines TRBV7-2 with TRBJ1-1; possible D gene TRBD1, 6 bases. Germline CDR1 is SGHTA and CDR2 is FQGNSA. CDR3 length: 14 residues. V gave up 1 base and J gave up 4 bases, with 10 bases separating them. The CDR3 reads CASSLDRVSTEAFF. DNA of the CDR3: TGTGCCAGCAGCTTAGACAGGGTTTCCACTGAAGCTTTCTTT.

The chain has TRBV10-3 and TRBJ1-5, with a tentative D call TRBD1 (6 bases). The CDR3 spans 14 residues. V was shortened by 6 bases and J by 5 bases, with 14 bases between the two germline ends. CDR1 ENHRY and CDR2 SYGVKD come from the germline V gene. The CDR3 DNA reads TGTGCCATCAGCTCCGACAGGAAGGATCAGCCCCAGCATTTT. Translating gives CAISSDRKDQPQHF.

J is TRBJ2-1 and V is TRBV19, with TRBD2 as a possible D gene (6 bases). Germline lookup yields CDR1 LNHDA and CDR2 SQIVND (reference sequence). The V end lost 7 bases, the J end lost 10 bases, and 26 bases lay between the germline ends. The CDR3 is made up of 16 amino acids. The CDR3 protein is CASNGGLREQLREQFF. The CDR3 nucleotides read TGTGCCAGTAACGGGGGACTTCGGGAACAACTACGGGAGCAGTTCTTC.

The genes are TRBV27 and TRBJ1-3; D call uncertain. The germline V gene has CDR1 MNHEY and CDR2 SMNVEV (reference sequence). This CDR3 contains 12 residues. V lost 7 bases and J 0 bases, leaving 4 bases between the germline ends. The chain's CDR3 is CASISSGNTIYF. CDR3 DNA: TGTGCCAGCATCTCCTCTGGAAACACCATATATTTT.

This clone was seen a single time. The rearrangement joins TRBV24-1 to TRBJ1-5; the D is unclear. The CDR3 covers 14 residues. Trimming left V 2 bases short and J 7 bases short, with 11 bases between. Per germline, CDR1 KGHDR and CDR2 SFDVKD. CDR3 nucleotides: TGTGCCACCAGTGATTACGGGGTTGGGCAGCCCCAGCATTTT. Amino acids: CATSDYGVGQPQHF.

The chain uses TRBV19 and TRBJ2-5; a weak D match, TRBD1 (5 bases). Germline CDR1 is LNHDA and CDR2 is SQIVND (reference sequence). The CDR3 extends over 14 amino acids. Trimming left V 4 bases short and J 1 base short, with 10 bases between. CDR3 sequence reads: CASSSRQSQETQYF. The DNA of the CDR3 is TGTGCCAGTAGTAGCCGACAGTCCCAAGAGACCCAGTACTTC.

The V call is TRBV7-8, the J call TRBJ2-7; D gene uncertain. CDR1 and CDR2 from the germline V gene are SGHVS and FQNEAQ. The V and J ends lost 1 base and 3 bases respectively, with 13 bases between them. The CDR3 is 15 amino acids. The CDR3 loop reads CASSLVAGPNYEQYF. The CDR3 coding sequence is TGTGCCAGCAGCTTAGTAGCTGGTCCCAACTACGAGCAGTACTTC.

The J gene is TRBJ2-5, the V gene TRBV7-2; TRBD1 aligns across 8 bases. V gave up 9 bases and J gave up 5 bases; unmatched junction bases: 14. The CDR3 has 15 residues. Germline V gene sequence: CDR1 SGHTA, CDR2 FQGNSA. The CDR3 sequence: CASRLGDRLWETQYF. CDR3 bases: TGTGCCAGTCGTTTAGGGGACAGGCTTTGGGAGACCCAGTACTTC.

V and J are TRBV20-1 and TRBJ2-7; D unclear. CDR1 and CDR2 (germline): DFQATT, SNEGSKA (reference sequence). The ends were cut back, 5 bases at V and 3 bases at J, with 5 bases in the middle. This CDR3 region has 10 residues. CDR3 nucleotides: TGCAGTGCTCTCAGCTACGAGCAGTACTTC. This encodes CSALSYEQYF.

The chain carries TRBV5-1 and TRBJ2-5, with 8 bases lining up with TRBD2. Germline V gene data show CDR1 as SGHRS and CDR2 as YFSETQ. Germline trimming cut 4 bases from V and 7 bases from J; bases unmatched to any gene: 12. The CDR3 has 15 residues. For the CDR3, the DNA is TGCGCCAGCAGCGTAGGAAGCGGGGGAATTTCGACCCAGTACTTC. This translates into CASSVGSGGISTQYF.

The CDR3 reads CASSLGARGAGELFF. CDR3 nucleotide sequence: TGTGCCAGCAGCTTGGGGGCCAGGGGAGCCGGGGAGCTGTTTTTT. The chain has TRBV5-6 and TRBJ2-2; tentative D call: TRBD1 (6 bases). The germline V gene has CDR1 SGHDT and CDR2 YYEEEE. CDR3 length: 15 amino acids. Trimming took off 0 bases at V and 6 bases at J, with 12 bases between the two ends.

This chain links TRBV3-1 (or the pseudogene TRBV3-2) with TRBJ1-4, with D hard to call. The CDR3 length is 16 residues. CDR1 is LGHDT and CDR2 is YNNKEL in the germline V gene (reference sequence). V gave up 0 bases and J gave up 2 bases, with 10 bases separating them. The CDR3 nucleotides read TGTGCCAGCAGCCAAGAAGTCCTGCGCACTAATGAAAAACTGTTTTTT. Translating it yields CASSQEVLRTNEKLFF.

The chain couples TRBV7-2 to TRBJ2-3; 9 bases are shared with TRBD2. CDR3 size: 16 residues. V lost 3 bases, J lost 4 bases, and 8 bases stayed unmatched. Germline-derived CDR1 and CDR2 are SGHTA and FQGNSA. The CDR3 DNA is TGTGCCAGCAGCTTTCGGCTAGCGGGGTCGGCAGATACGCAGTATTTT. Encoded protein: CASSFRLAGSADTQYF.

The chain joins TRBV7-8 to TRBJ1-5, with D possibly being TRBD1 (5 bases). There are 14 residues in the CDR3. Per the germline V gene, CDR1 is SGHVS and CDR2 is FQNEAQ. The germline V and J ends were trimmed by 5 bases and 7 bases, with 15 bases remaining between them. The CDR3 region has the DNA TGTGCCAGCAGCCGTGACAGACGAAGGCAGCCCCAGCATTTT. This codes for CASSRDRRRQPQHF.

The V and J genes are TRBV19 and TRBJ1-3, with D tentatively TRBD1 (6 bases). Trimming shortened V by 5 bases and J by 0 bases, and 8 bases separated the two germline ends. CDR1 and CDR2 from the germline V gene are LNHDA and SQIVND (reference sequence). The CDR3 consists of 14 residues. The CDR3 bases are TGTGCCAGTAGTCAAGGGGGCTCTGGAAACACCATATATTTT. Translating gives CASSQGGSGNTIYF. Combining the CDR3 with reference TRBV19 and TRBJ1-3 gives the whole variable domain DGGITQSPKYLFRKEGQNVTLSCEQNLNHDAMYWYRQDPGQGLRLIYYSQIVNDFQKGDIAEGYSVSREKKESFPLTVTSAQKNPTAFYLCASSQGGSGNTIYFGEGSWLTVV.

V and J are TRBV28 and TRBJ1-2; maybe TRBD1 (6 bases). Germline loops: CDR1 MDHEN, CDR2 SYDVKM. This CDR3 has 12 amino acids. Trimming cost V 5 bases and J 8 bases, with 12 bases left between them. The CDR3 nucleotides are TGTGCCAGCAGTACTTACAGGGACGGCTACACCTTC. Protein sequence: CASSTYRDGYTF.

This clone appeared once. V usage is TRBV5-1 and J usage is TRBJ2-1, with 10 bases lining up with TRBD2. V lost 6 bases to trimming and J lost 5 bases; unmatched junction nucleotides: 8. The CDR3 totals 15 residues. Germline CDR1 reads SGHRS; CDR2 reads YFSETQ. The CDR3 DNA follows: TGCGCCAGCACTGAAGGTAGCGGGGGGAACAATGAGCAGTTCTTC. Translated: CASTEGSGGNNEQFF. The full variable domain, completed using reference TRBV5-1 and TRBJ2-1, is KAGVTQTPRYLIKTRGQQVTLSCSPISGHRSVSWYQQTPGQGLQFLFEYFSETQRNKGNFPGRFSGRQFSNSRSEMNVSTLELGDSALYLCASTEGSGGNNEQFFGPGTRLTVL.

The chain has TRBV3-1 (or the pseudogene TRBV3-2) and TRBJ1-6, with D possibly TRBD1 on 6 matching bases. V gave up 0 bases and J gave up 7 bases, with 10 bases separating them. The germline V gene has CDR1 LGHDT and CDR2 YNNKEL (reference sequence). The CDR3 runs to 15 residues. The CDR3 sequence: CASSQDVQGNSPLHF. The CDR3 nucleotides read TGTGCCAGCAGCCAAGATGTACAGGGAAATTCACCCCTCCACTTT.

The chain links TRBV7-2 to TRBJ1-4; 8 bases fit TRBD1. The CDR3 runs to 13 residues. Trimming cost V 7 bases and J 4 bases; bases outside gene matches: 2. The germline V gene encodes CDR1 SGHTA and CDR2 FQGNSA. CDR3 residues: CASNTGGNEKLFF. CDR3 nucleotide sequence: TGTGCCAGCAATACAGGGGGTAATGAAAAACTGTTTTTT. Combining the CDR3 with reference TRBV7-2 and TRBJ1-4 gives the whole variable domain GAGVSQSPSNKVTEKGKDVELRCDPISGHTALYWYRQSLGQGLEFLIYFQGNSAPDKSGLPSDRFSAERTGGSVSTLTIQRTQQEDSAVYLCASNTGGNEKLFFGSGTQLSVL.

The V call is TRBV29-1, the J call TRBJ1-1, with D perhaps matching TRBD1 (6 bases). CDR3 length: 13 residues. The V gene's germline CDR1 is SQVTM and CDR2 ANQGSEA. The V gene lost 1 base and the J gene lost 4 bases, with 10 bases spanning the gap. CDR3 sequence (DNA): TGCAGCGTTGAAGTTAGCAGGGGCACTGAAGCTTTCTTT. Translating it yields CSVEVSRGTEAFF.

V usage is TRBV5-4 and J usage is TRBJ1-1, with no clear D. CDR1 and CDR2 (germline): SGHNT, YYREEE (reference sequence). The V gene lost 4 bases and the J gene lost 2 bases, with 9 bases spanning the gap. The CDR3 extends over 13 amino acids. The CDR3 DNA reads TGTGCCAGCAGCGCTTTACAAAACACTGAAGCTTTCTTT. This gives the protein CASSALQNTEAFF.

V gene TRBV19 combines with J gene TRBJ2-1, with TRBD1 matching 12 bases. V gave up 5 bases and J gave up 5 bases; unmatched junction bases: 4. The CDR3 loop spans 15 amino acids. CDR1 and CDR2 from the germline V gene are LNHDA and SQIVND (reference sequence). The CDR3 sequence is CASSPWDRGHNEQFF. DNA for the CDR3: TGTGCCAGTAGTCCTTGGGACAGGGGGCACAATGAGCAGTTCTTC.

The CDR3 loop is CASSWDRGDTGELFF. CDR3 DNA sequence: TGTGCCAGCAGTTGGGACAGGGGGGACACCGGGGAGCTGTTTTTT. The V gene is TRBV27, the J gene TRBJ2-2; 11 bases fit TRBD1. This CDR3 has 15 residues. The germline V gene encodes CDR1 MNHEY and CDR2 SMNVEV (reference sequence). The trim removed 4 bases at V and 3 bases at J, leaving 1 base unmatched.

This chain links TRBV9 with TRBJ2-3, with no clear D. V lost 0 bases and J 0 bases, leaving 8 bases between the germline ends. The CDR3 has 15 residues. The germline V gene encodes CDR1 SGDLS and CDR2 YYNGEE. Here the CDR3 DNA reads TGTGCCAGCAGCGTAGACAGTCCTAGCACAGATACGCAGTATTTT. Translated: CASSVDSPSTDTQYF.

V and J are TRBV7-9 and TRBJ2-5; 8 positions match TRBD1. Germline V gene lookup returns CDR1 SEHNR and CDR2 FQNEAQ (reference sequence). Trimming took 4 bases from V and 2 from J; bases not matched to a gene: 3. The CDR3 is 14 residues long. CDR3: CASSWTGSQETQYF. The DNA of the CDR3 is TGTGCCAGCAGCTGGACAGGGAGTCAAGAGACCCAGTACTTC.

V usage is TRBV30 and J usage is TRBJ1-6, with D possibly matching TRBD1 (6 bases). Germline CDR1 GTSNPN, CDR2 SVGIG (reference sequence). V gave up 3 bases and J gave up 12 bases, with 15 bases separating them. The length of the CDR3 is 13 residues. CDR3 region: CAWRSTGSGPLHF. CDR3 DNA sequence: TGTGCCTGGAGATCGACAGGATCGGGACCCCTCCACTTT.

J is TRBJ2-7 and V is TRBV3-1 (or the pseudogene TRBV3-2); 9 bases line up with TRBD1. The germline CDR1 and CDR2 sequences are LGHDT and YNNKEL (reference sequence). J was trimmed by 4 bases and V by 5 bases; bases with no gene match: 9. CDR3 length equals 15 residues. The CDR3 bases are TGTGCCAGCAGCTCAGGGACAGGGAGGCTTTACGAGCAGTACTTC. Residues: CASSSGTGRLYEQYF.